This entry features one TCR beta chain sequence. The target antigen is unknown. TCRdb's table, derived via immunoSEQ multiplex PCR, lists solely in-frame clones and lacks some. The sample has more than 100,000 clones; 75% to 90% are singletons. These data are taken from a study of T cell responses to AZD1222 COVID-19 vaccine. Study-level results: Nearly half of spike-specific TCRs reportedly target variant regions that are unmutated in the B.1.351 and B.1.1.7 variants.

CDR1 and CDR2 (germline): SNHLY, FYNNEI. The CDR3 spans 14 residues. J gave up 7 bases and V 3 bases, and 5 bases lay outside the gene matches. The rearrangement uses TRBV2 and TRBJ1-5; TRBD1 agrees at 8 bases. The sample in question was peripheral blood, obtained on day 0 of AZD1222 vaccination. The receptor's source is an adult in good health. The CDR3 is CASSDRTGIQPQHF. The DNA of the CDR3 is TGTGCCAGCAGTGACAGGACAGGGATCCAGCCCCAGCATTTT. The complete variable domain, with remaining parts taken from reference TRBV2 and TRBJ1-5, reads EPEVTQTPSHQVTQMGQEVILRCVPISNHLYFYWYRQILGQKVEFLVSFYNNEISEKSEIFDDQFSVERPDGSNFTLKIRSTKLEDSAMYFCASSDRTGIQPQHFGDGTRLSIL.